This T cell receptor (beta chain) was sequenced in a study of beta chain features in type 1 diabetes. Study results and caveats: Type 1 diabetes patients had VDJ junctions that carried fewer insertions and more deletions. It was among patients, rather than healthy donors, that naive, central memory and Treg TCRB repertoires appeared more similar. Equally in patients and controls, shorter templates might have been favored by PCR.

This CDR3 spans 14 amino acids. Germline assignment: CDR1 KGHSH and CDR2 LQKENI. Trimming removed 3 bases from V and 2 bases from J, with 11 bases in between. This clone was detected many times. Its target is unknown. As every portion of the isolated RNA was reverse transcribed, the sequencing read expressed TCRB transcripts. The average read count of naive, central memory and regulatory T cell samples was some 3.9 million. This table comes from immunoSEQ multiplex PCR, and its TCRdb copy is limited to in-frame clones, with some not included. The sample has about 340,000 clones, 7.5% to 9% seen once. Source material: central memory CD4+ T cells from blood. The chain combines TRBV18 with TRBJ2-7; D might be TRBD1 (5 bases). The TCR comes from a woman aged 18 to 35 in good health. CDR3 sequence: CASSPQGFTYEQYF. CDR3 nucleotide sequence: TGTGCCAGCTCACCTCAGGGTTTTACCTACGAGCAGTACTTC.